Shown below are 6 T cell receptor beta chains from a single sample sequenced in a study of cytomegalovirus exposure and HLA in healthy donors. The PCR had 60 Vbeta and 13 Jbeta primers. Libraries were prepared by immunoSEQ multiplex PCR; TCRdb keeps only in-frame clonotypes and omits some of them. The sample features approximately 60,000 clones, with roughly 5% in its top ten. The sample was PBMCs. These receptors all come from a man aged 25 to 40 in good health and CMV-seropositive.

V and J are TRBV5-1 and TRBJ1-2; 7 bases map to TRBD1. The CDR3 runs to 13 residues. Germline CDR1 and CDR2: SGHRS and YFSETQ. The ends lost 4 bases at V and 5 bases at J; junction bases unmatched: 5. CDR3 nucleotides: TGCGCCAGCAGCCTCGACAGGGAATATGGCTACACCTTC. This encodes CASSLDREYGYTF.

The rearrangement links TRBV30 to TRBJ2-7; D might be TRBD1 (6 bases). The CDR3 length is 12 residues. Germline V lookup: CDR1 GTSNPN, CDR2 SVGIG (reference sequence). V lost 3 bases, J lost 5 bases, and 11 bases lay in between. As DNA, the CDR3 is TGTGCCTGGAGCGCAGGGGCCCACGAGCAGTACTTC. It specifies CAWSAGAHEQYF. The full variable domain, rest sourced from reference TRBV30 and TRBJ2-7, is SQTIHQWPATLVQPVGSPLSLECTVEGTSNPNLYWYRQAAGRGLQLLFYSVGIGQISSEVPQNLSASRPQDRQFILSSKKLLLSDSGFYLCAWSAGAHEQYFGPGTRLTVT.

V usage is TRBV2 and J usage is TRBJ1-1, with unresolved D. From germline, CDR1 is SNHLY and CDR2 FYNNEI. CDR3 length equals 12 residues. Trimming left V 6 bases short and J 3 bases short, with 8 bases between. The DNA of the CDR3 is TGTGCCAGCAGCCCCGGGGACACTGAAGCTTTCTTT. This gives the protein CASSPGDTEAFF.

The chain combines TRBV28 with TRBJ2-7; 7 bases line up with TRBD1. This CDR3 spans 15 amino acids. Looked up from germline, CDR1 is MDHEN and CDR2 is SYDVKM. With 7 bases clipped from V and 0 bases from J, the junction kept 9 bases outside the gene matches. CDR3: CASKEPGDSSYEQYF. DNA for the CDR3: TGTGCCAGCAAGGAGCCCGGGGACAGCTCCTACGAGCAGTACTTC.

This chain links TRBV25-1 with TRBJ2-5; 8 bases match TRBD1. Germline V lookup: CDR1 MGHDK, CDR2 SYGVNS. This CDR3 contains 16 residues. The ends lost 4 bases at V and 1 base at J; junction bases unmatched: 8. CDR3 nucleotide sequence: TGTGCCAGCAGTGGGGACCGGGACAGGCGCCAAGAGACCCAGTACTTC. This gives the protein CASSGDRDRRQETQYF. The full variable domain, rest sourced from reference TRBV25-1 and TRBJ2-5, is EADIYQTPRYLVIGTGKKITLECSQTMGHDKMYWYQQDPGMELHLIHYSYGVNSTEKGDLSSESTVSRIRTEHFPLTLESARPSHTSQYLCASSGDRDRRQETQYFGPGTRLLVL.

As DNA, the CDR3 is TGTGCCAGCAGCTTAAGCGTTCTCGCCTACGAGCAGTACTTC. It codes for CASSLSVLAYEQYF. V usage is TRBV13 and J usage is TRBJ2-7; D gene ambiguous. The CDR3 consists of 14 residues. CDR1 is PRHDT, CDR2 FYEKMQ, per germline (reference sequence). Trimming took off 2 bases at V and 2 bases at J, with 10 bases between the two ends.